Shown below are 5 T cell receptor beta chains from a single sample sequenced in a study of T cell responses to AZD1222 COVID-19 vaccine. The table came from immunoSEQ multiplex PCR; TCRdb's copy has only in-frame clones and leaves some out. The sample lists 95,000 to 100,000 clones; 86% were seen once. The sample in question was peripheral blood, obtained on day 0 of AZD1222 vaccination. These TCRs come from an adult in good health.

CDR3 loop: CVRSFQGQGGNEQYF. The CDR3 DNA reads TGTGTCAGAAGCTTTCAAGGACAGGGAGGAAACGAGCAGTACTTC. The gene calls are TRBV7-5 and TRBJ2-7; the DNA was not compared with TRBD1, the D call given in the table. TRBV7-5 is assigned pseudogene status. The CDR3 runs to 15 residues.

The chain couples TRBV5-1 to TRBJ1-3; D is uncertain. Trimming removed 0 bases from V and 4 bases from J, with 8 bases in between. Germline-derived CDR1 and CDR2 are SGHRS and YFSETQ. This CDR3 has 14 residues. Here the CDR3 reads CASSLAGVGNTIYF. The CDR3, as DNA: TGCGCCAGCAGCTTGGCGGGCGTGGGAAACACCATATATTTT.

A remark on this clone: A read error may produce the germline difference seen at one junction end. J is TRBJ2-1 and V is TRBV7-7, with 7 bases that match TRBD1. Germline CDR1 is SSHAT and CDR2 is FNYEAQ (reference sequence). The CDR3 spans 15 residues. As DNA, the CDR3 is TGTGCTAGCAGCTTCCAAGCCGGGACAGTCAATGAGCAGTTCTTC. Amino acid sequence: CASSFQAGTVNEQFF.

The rearrangement joins TRBV18 to TRBJ2-3; D gene uncertain. Trimming left V 2 bases short and J 0 bases short, with 0 bases between. From germline, CDR1 is KGHSH and CDR2 LQKENI. The CDR3 contains 12 residues. The CDR3 here is CASSPSTDTQYF. DNA for the CDR3: TGTGCCAGCTCACCAAGCACAGATACGCAGTATTTT.

This chain uses TRBV2 with TRBJ2-3; D is unresolved. The germline V and J ends were trimmed by 4 bases and 5 bases, with 4 bases remaining between them. Germline V gene lookup returns CDR1 SNHLY and CDR2 FYNNEI. This CDR3 contains 11 residues. CDR3 nucleotides: TGTGCCAGCAGTGCGGAAGATACGCAGTATTTT. Translated, it gives CASSAEDTQYF.